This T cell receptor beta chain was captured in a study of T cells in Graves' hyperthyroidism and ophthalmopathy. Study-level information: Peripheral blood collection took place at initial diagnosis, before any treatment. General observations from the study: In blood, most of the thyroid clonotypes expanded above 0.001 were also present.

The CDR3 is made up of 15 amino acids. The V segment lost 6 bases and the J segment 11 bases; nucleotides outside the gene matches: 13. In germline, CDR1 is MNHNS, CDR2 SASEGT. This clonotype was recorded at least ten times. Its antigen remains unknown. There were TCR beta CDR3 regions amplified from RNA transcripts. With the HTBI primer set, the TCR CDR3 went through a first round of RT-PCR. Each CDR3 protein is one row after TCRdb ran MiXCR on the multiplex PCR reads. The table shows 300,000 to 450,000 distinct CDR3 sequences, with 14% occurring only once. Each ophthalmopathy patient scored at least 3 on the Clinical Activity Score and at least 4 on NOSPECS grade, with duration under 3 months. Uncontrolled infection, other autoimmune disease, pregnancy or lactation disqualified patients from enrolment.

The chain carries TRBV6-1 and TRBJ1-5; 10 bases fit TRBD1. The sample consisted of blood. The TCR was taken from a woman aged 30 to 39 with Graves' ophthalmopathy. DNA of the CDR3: TGTGCCAGCAGCAGGACAGGGGGGCTCCAATCAGCCCAGCATTTT. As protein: CASSRTGGLQSAQHF.